A selection of T cell receptor beta chains follows, all from one sample in a study of T cells in Graves' hyperthyroidism and ophthalmopathy. Using its own MiXCR run on the multiplex PCR reads, TCRdb lists one record per CDR3 protein. The repertoire consists of about 520,000 distinct CDR3 sequences, with around 21% occurring once and the leading ten covering about a quarter. The material sequenced was blood. All receptors come from a young man with Graves' hyperthyroidism. Both conserved end residues are part of each CDR3. Fields, in order: D gene, clone size, J gene, V gene, CDR3 protein, CDR3 DNA. D genes are given only for firm matches. Part of the rows lack a size; the others show once, few, many or a class for expanded clones.

d_gene: -; abundance: many; j_gene: TRBJ2-2; v_gene: TRBV28; CDR3aa: CASSRPDTGELFF; CDR3nt: TGTGCCAGCAGTAGACCAGACACCGGGGAGCTGTTTTTT
d_gene: -; abundance: many; j_gene: TRBJ2-2; v_gene: TRBV28; CDR3aa: CASSFTTGELFF; CDR3nt: TGTGCCAGCAGTTTTACGACCGGGGAGCTGTTTTTT
d_gene: TRBD2; abundance: few; j_gene: TRBJ2-5; v_gene: TRBV18; CDR3aa: CASSPRTSGVVQTQYF; CDR3nt: TGTGCCAGCTCACCCCGGACTAGCGGGGTCGTGCAGACCCAGTACTTC
d_gene: TRBD1; abundance: many; j_gene: TRBJ2-7; v_gene: TRBV28; CDR3aa: CASRLTGGTYEQYF; CDR3nt: TGTGCCAGCAGGCTAACAGGGGGCACCTACGAGCAGTACTTC
d_gene: TRBD2; abundance: -; j_gene: TRBJ2-7; v_gene: TRBV7-2; CDR3aa: CASSPGGIRYEQYF; CDR3nt: TGTGCCAGCAGCCCGGGGGGGATTCGCTACGAGCAGTACTTC
d_gene: -; abundance: many; j_gene: TRBJ2-7; v_gene: TRBV27; CDR3aa: CASSMQGGPNYEQYF; CDR3nt: TGTGCCAGCAGCATGCAAGGGGGACCCAACTACGAGCAGTACTTC
d_gene: -; abundance: many; j_gene: TRBJ1-1; v_gene: TRBV5-1; CDR3aa: CASSLGGNQAFF; CDR3nt: TGCGCCAGCAGCTTGGGGGGAAACCAAGCTTTCTTT
d_gene: TRBD1; abundance: many; j_gene: TRBJ2-5; v_gene: TRBV11-1; CDR3aa: CASSQGQGANERKETQYF; CDR3nt: TGTGCCAGCAGCCAGGGACAGGGGGCGAATGAAAGGAAAGAGACCCAGTACTTC
d_gene: -; abundance: many; j_gene: TRBJ2-7; v_gene: TRBV6-1; CDR3aa: CASSTVSYEQYF; CDR3nt: TGTGCCAGCAGCACGGTCTCCTACGAGCAGTACTTC
d_gene: -; abundance: many; j_gene: TRBJ2-2; v_gene: TRBV5-1; CDR3aa: CASSLLGQGNTGELFF; CDR3nt: TGCGCCAGCAGCTTGCTTGGGCAGGGGAACACCGGGGAGCTGTTTTTT
d_gene: -; abundance: many; j_gene: TRBJ2-2; v_gene: TRBV6-1; CDR3aa: CASMTDGFGSFF; CDR3nt: TGTGCCAGCATGACAGACGGTTTCGGGTCGTTTTTT
d_gene: -; abundance: few; j_gene: TRBJ1-5; v_gene: TRBV6-1; CDR3aa: CASVDWHSQHF; CDR3nt: TGTGCCAGCGTAGATTGGCATTCCCAGCATTTT
d_gene: -; abundance: many; j_gene: TRBJ1-2; v_gene: TRBV12-3/TRBV12-4; CDR3aa: CASSRQINLIYGYTF; CDR3nt: TGTGCCAGCAGTCGACAGATCAACCTTATCTATGGCTACACCTTC
d_gene: TRBD2; abundance: many; j_gene: TRBJ2-2; v_gene: TRBV6-1; CDR3aa: CASKGSLAGPTGELFF; CDR3nt: TGTGCCAGCAAGGGTTCACTAGCGGGGCCCACCGGGGAGCTGTTTTTT
d_gene: -; abundance: few; j_gene: TRBJ2-2; v_gene: TRBV4-2; CDR3aa: CASSRRGTSNTGELFF; CDR3nt: TGTGCCAGCAGCCGCCGCGGGACATCCAACACCGGGGAGCTGTTTTTT
d_gene: TRBD2; abundance: many; j_gene: TRBJ2-7; v_gene: TRBV7-2; CDR3aa: CASSPSGGGKAEQYF; CDR3nt: TGTGCCAGCAGCCCCAGCGGCGGGGGGAAGGCCGAGCAGTACTTC
d_gene: -; abundance: -; j_gene: TRBJ2-5; v_gene: TRBV5-5; CDR3aa: CASRLGPLQETQYF; CDR3nt: TGTGCCAGCAGACTGGGGCCGCTCCAAGAGACCCAGTACTTC
d_gene: -; abundance: -; j_gene: TRBJ1-1; v_gene: TRBV12-3/TRBV12-4; CDR3aa: CASSSNKNTEAFF; CDR3nt: TGTGCCAGCAGTTCTAACAAGAACACTGAAGCTTTCTTT
d_gene: -; abundance: many; j_gene: TRBJ1-5; v_gene: TRBV6-1; CDR3aa: CASGADNQPQHF; CDR3nt: TGTGCCAGCGGGGCAGATAATCAGCCCCAGCATTTT
d_gene: -; abundance: -; j_gene: TRBJ2-7; v_gene: TRBV19; CDR3aa: CASSNLGDEQYF; CDR3nt: TGTGCCAGTAGCAATCTAGGGGACGAGCAGTACTTC
d_gene: -; abundance: few; j_gene: TRBJ2-6; v_gene: TRBV28; CDR3aa: CASSLLGNSGANVLTF; CDR3nt: TGTGCCAGCAGTCTTCTCGGTAACTCTGGGGCCAACGTCCTGACTTTC
d_gene: -; abundance: many; j_gene: TRBJ1-2; v_gene: TRBV11-1; CDR3aa: CASSPGSYTF; CDR3nt: TGTGCCAGCAGCCCCGGAAGCTACACCTTC
d_gene: -; abundance: -; j_gene: TRBJ1-2; v_gene: TRBV2; CDR3aa: CASSSYGYTF; CDR3nt: TGTGCCAGCAGTAGTTATGGCTACACCTTC
d_gene: -; abundance: many; j_gene: TRBJ1-1; v_gene: TRBV27; CDR3aa: CASSLSLGTEAFF; CDR3nt: TGTGCCAGCAGTTTGAGCCTCGGCACTGAAGCTTTCTTT
d_gene: -; abundance: -; j_gene: TRBJ2-7; v_gene: TRBV6-1; CDR3aa: CASSENLGLYEQYF; CDR3nt: TGTGCCAGCAGTGAAAACCTGGGACTCTACGAGCAGTACTTC
d_gene: TRBD1; abundance: many; j_gene: TRBJ1-1; v_gene: TRBV29-1; CDR3aa: CSVGPSGTVSMNTEAFF; CDR3nt: TGCAGCGTTGGCCCTTCAGGGACAGTCTCTATGAACACTGAAGCTTTCTTT
d_gene: TRBD1; abundance: many; j_gene: TRBJ2-5; v_gene: TRBV12-3/TRBV12-4; CDR3aa: CASSLTGGEPEETQYF; CDR3nt: TGTGCCAGCAGTCTGACAGGGGGTGAACCCGAAGAGACCCAGTACTTC
d_gene: -; abundance: many; j_gene: TRBJ1-1; v_gene: TRBV6-1; CDR3aa: CASSPSGAKAFF; CDR3nt: TGTGCCAGCAGTCCTTCGGGGGCCAAAGCTTTCTTT